The 24 T cell receptor beta chains below all came from one sample that was sequenced in a study of blood T cell repertoires in COVID-19. TCRdb keeps only in-frame clones here, not all; method: immunoSEQ multiplex PCR. There are about 230,000 clones in the sample; 65% to 85% occur only once, and 27% lies in the top ten. Input material: peripheral blood. These TCRs come from a man aged 35 to 55 with acute or convalescent COVID-19.

The V call is TRBV5-4, the J call TRBJ2-1; 14 bases are shared with TRBD2. This CDR3 is built from 15 residues. The V gene's germline CDR1 is SGHNT and CDR2 YYREEE (reference sequence). V lost 5 bases to trimming and J lost 7 bases; unmatched junction nucleotides: 5. The CDR3 nucleotides read TGTGCCAGCAGTTCCGGACTAGCGGGAGGAAATGAGCAGTTCTTC. This gives the protein CASSSGLAGGNEQFF. The whole variable domain, remainder taken from reference TRBV5-4 and TRBJ2-1, is ETGVTQSPTHLIKTRGQQVTLRCSSQSGHNTVSWYQQALGQGPQFIFQYYREEENGRGNFPPRFSGLQFPNYSSELNVNALELDDSALYLCASSSGLAGGNEQFFGPGTRLTVL.

This chain joins TRBV29-1 and TRBJ2-3; 11 bases are shared with TRBD2. This CDR3 has 15 amino acids. V was clipped by 6 bases and J by 6 bases; unmatched bases: 11. The V gene's germline CDR1 is SQVTM and CDR2 ANQGSEA. CDR3 bases: TGCAGCGTGGAGGATAGCGGGAGGGGTGCTGATACGCAGTATTTT. This codes for CSVEDSGRGADTQYF.

The chain employs TRBV6-5 and TRBJ1-2, with TRBD1 matching over 8 bases. CDR3 size: 14 residues. Trimming removed 9 bases from V and 8 bases from J; junction bases left unmatched: 14. Looked up from germline, CDR1 is MNHEY and CDR2 is SVGAGI. CDR3 nucleotide sequence: TGTGCCAGTTATTCACCCCAGGGGGCGAAGGGCTACACCTTC. It encodes CASYSPQGAKGYTF.

The chain is built from TRBV5-1 and TRBJ1-4; D is unclear. The CDR3 loop spans 13 amino acids. CDR1 is SGHRS and CDR2 is YFSETQ in the germline V gene. V was cut by 0 bases and J by 7 bases, with 7 bases left in between. This CDR3 reads CASSLVGSEKLFF. In DNA, the CDR3 is TGCGCCAGCAGCTTGGTGGGGAGTGAAAAACTGTTTTTT.

This clone came up a few times. CDR3: CAISGPGESYNEQFF. In nucleotides, the CDR3 is TGTGCCATCAGTGGTCCGGGGGAGTCCTACAATGAGCAGTTCTTC. The rearrangement links TRBV10-3 to TRBJ2-1, with D possibly being TRBD2 (6 bases). V lost 4 bases, J lost 1 base, and 11 bases lay in between. The germline V gene has CDR1 ENHRY and CDR2 SYGVKD. The CDR3 has 15 residues.

The rearrangement uses TRBV4-1 and TRBJ1-5; TRBD1 might be the D (6 bases). Per the germline V gene, CDR1 is MGHRA and CDR2 is YSYEKL. CDR3 size: 14 residues. V lost 2 bases, J lost 4 bases, and 9 bases lay in between. CDR3 nucleotides: TGCGCCAGCAGCCAAACCGGACAGAATCAGCCCCAGCATTTT. It translates to CASSQTGQNQPQHF.

V gene TRBV6-2 or TRBV6-3 combines with J gene TRBJ1-6; a weak D match, TRBD1 (5 bases). Germline CDR1 and CDR2: MNHEY and SVGEGT. The CDR3 loop spans 15 amino acids. V lost 6 bases and J lost 8, with 17 bases in between. CDR3 in DNA: TGTGCCAGCAGCGCCTCGACAGAAACCTATTCACCCCTCCACTTT. Translating it yields CASSASTETYSPLHF.

V and J are TRBV27 and TRBJ1-1; weak D call: TRBD1 (5 bases). Germline assignment: CDR1 MNHEY and CDR2 SMNVEV (reference sequence). V lost 5 bases, J lost 2 bases, and 9 bases lay in between. CDR3 size: 13 residues. Written as DNA, the CDR3 is TGTGCCAGCAGTCGACAGAGAAACACTGAAGCTTTCTTT. Translation: CASSRQRNTEAFF.

This chain uses TRBV5-6 with TRBJ1-2; possible D gene TRBD1, 5 bases. The germline V gene encodes CDR1 SGHDT and CDR2 YYEEEE. The CDR3 length is 12 residues. Trimming took 4 bases from V and 8 from J, leaving 12 bases between them. CDR3 nucleotide sequence: TGTGCCAGCAGCGATTACAGGAGCGGCTACACCTTC. Its protein is CASSDYRSGYTF. Full variable domain (missing parts from reference TRBV5-6 and TRBJ1-2): DAGVTQSPTHLIKTRGQQVTLRCSPKSGHDTVSWYQQALGQGPQFIFQYYEEEERQRGNFPDRFSGHQFPNYSSELNVNALLLGDSALYLCASSDYRSGYTFGSGTRLTVV.

The CDR3 sequence: CASSRQMNTEAFF. The CDR3 nucleotides are TGTGCCAGTAGTCGACAGATGAACACTGAAGCTTTCTTT. The chain combines TRBV19 with TRBJ1-1; D is possibly TRBD1 (5 bases). Per germline, CDR1 LNHDA and CDR2 SQIVND (reference sequence). The CDR3 runs 13 residues. V lost 5 bases to trimming and J lost 0 bases, with 7 bases between them.

This chain connects TRBV9 to TRBJ2-3; weak D call: TRBD1 (6 bases). Trimming cost V 2 bases and J 4 bases, with 14 bases left between them. The CDR3 runs to 15 residues. Germline V gene lookup returns CDR1 SGDLS and CDR2 YYNGEE. The CDR3 DNA reads as TGTGCCAGCAGCGTCGCCGGGACAAGCGCAGATACGCAGTATTTT. The encoded protein is CASSVAGTSADTQYF.

V and J are TRBV18 and TRBJ2-5, with 7 positions matching TRBD2. This CDR3 contains 14 residues. J gave up 4 bases and V 0 bases, and 2 bases lay outside the gene matches. Germline CDR1 reads KGHSH; CDR2 reads LQKENI. Written as DNA, the CDR3 is TGTGCCAGCTCACCACCCTCTAGCGGAGAGACCCAGTACTTC. Its protein is CASSPPSSGETQYF.

Only one count was recorded for this clone. This chain connects TRBV6-5 to TRBJ2-1; D remains ambiguous. CDR3 size: 15 residues. V was trimmed by 0 bases and J by 5 bases, leaving 11 bases between them. Germline CDR1 is MNHEY and CDR2 is SVGAGI. CDR3 sequence (DNA): TGTGCCAGCAGTTACTCAACTCCCAGGCACAATGAGCAGTTCTTC. Residues: CASSYSTPRHNEQFF.

The CDR3 DNA sequence: TGTGCCAGTAGTCCTGGGAGGTTAGATACGCAGTATTTT. It specifies CASSPGRLDTQYF. The chain carries TRBV19 and TRBJ2-3; TRBD2 might be the D (6 bases). Between the trimmed V and J ends, which lost 5 bases and 5 bases, there was a span of 11 bases. CDR3 size: 13 residues. The germline V gene encodes CDR1 LNHDA and CDR2 SQIVND (reference sequence).

The J gene is TRBJ2-7, the V gene TRBV6-5, with 9 nucleotides matching TRBD1. Trimming cost V 1 base and J 4 bases; bases outside gene matches: 8. Germline V CDR1 and CDR2: MNHEY, SVGAGI. There are 16 residues in the CDR3. The CDR3 protein is CASSYYRTGDGYEQYF. The DNA of the CDR3 is TGTGCCAGCAGTTACTACCGGACAGGGGATGGGTACGAGCAGTACTTC.

V usage is TRBV5-6 and J usage is TRBJ1-6, with D maybe TRBD1 (5 bases). The CDR3 is 16 amino acids. V gave up 0 bases and J gave up 0 bases, with 7 bases separating them. Germline CDR1 SGHDT, CDR2 YYEEEE. CDR3 coding DNA: TGTGCCAGCAGCTTGGACGGGGGCTCCTATAATTCACCCCTCCACTTT. Amino acid sequence: CASSLDGGSYNSPLHF.

This sequence joins TRBV9 and TRBJ2-3; the match to TRBD2 covers 13 bases. V lost 2 bases, J lost 2 bases, and 8 bases stayed unmatched. Germline assignment: CDR1 SGDLS and CDR2 YYNGEE. The CDR3 consists of 18 residues. CDR3 region: CASSVGLAGVGFTDTQYF. The DNA of the CDR3 is TGTGCCAGCAGCGTCGGACTAGCGGGAGTTGGGTTCACAGATACGCAGTATTTT.

V usage is TRBV6-2 or TRBV6-3 and J usage is TRBJ2-7, with D tentatively TRBD1 (6 bases). V was trimmed by 5 bases and J by 5 bases, leaving 13 bases between them. The CDR3 extends over 13 amino acids. Germline V gene lookup returns CDR1 MNHEY and CDR2 SVGEGT. The CDR3 loop reads CASSPDRRHEQYF. CDR3 DNA sequence: TGTGCCAGCAGTCCGGACAGAAGGCACGAGCAGTACTTC.

This sequence joins TRBV5-6 and TRBJ1-5; D is undetermined. V was shortened by 2 bases and J by 5 bases, with 26 bases between the two germline ends. Germline values: CDR1 SGHDT, CDR2 YYEEEE. The CDR3 spans 19 residues. The CDR3 reads CASSFGPRGGVGDDQPQHF. CDR3 nucleotide sequence: TGTGCCAGCAGCTTTGGGCCCCGCGGCGGTGTCGGGGATGATCAGCCCCAGCATTTT.

This clone was found a few times. The V call is TRBV5-1, the J call TRBJ2-3, with TRBD1 matching over 9 bases. There are 17 residues in the CDR3. V lost 4 bases, J lost 4 bases, and 13 bases stayed unmatched. CDR1 is SGHRS and CDR2 is YFSETQ in the germline V gene. The CDR3 bases are TGCGCCAGCAGCCCGCGGACAGGGGATACTGGCGCAGATACGCAGTATTTT. Translating it yields CASSPRTGDTGADTQYF.

This clone was seen once. The chain couples TRBV28 to TRBJ2-7; a possible D gene is TRBD2 (5 bases). Germline values: CDR1 MDHEN, CDR2 SYDVKM. The CDR3 length is 14 residues. V gave up 8 bases and J gave up 4 bases, with 18 bases separating them. Here the CDR3 DNA reads TGTGCCAGCCTCAGCTCGACGGGAAAGTACGAGCAGTACTTC. This translates into CASLSSTGKYEQYF.

The sample holds one count of this clone. V and J are TRBV6-2 or TRBV6-3 and TRBJ2-7; 10 bases line up with TRBD1. From germline, CDR1 is MNHEY and CDR2 SVGEGT. J was trimmed by 3 bases and V by 6 bases; bases with no gene match: 8. The CDR3 has 15 amino acids. The chain's CDR3 is CASSLRTGGNYEQYF. In DNA, the CDR3 is TGTGCCAGCAGCCTGAGGACAGGGGGTAACTACGAGCAGTACTTC.

This chain uses TRBV19 with TRBJ1-6; D call uncertain. CDR3 length equals 13 residues. CDR1 is LNHDA, CDR2 SQIVND, per germline (reference sequence). The V and J ends lost 8 bases and 5 bases respectively, with 10 bases between them. CDR3 in DNA: TGTGCCAGTCGGGAGAGAGATAATTCACCCCTCCACTTT. Its protein product is CASRERDNSPLHF.

The rearrangement uses TRBV30 and TRBJ1-5, with D possibly being TRBD1 (5 bases). The CDR3 consists of 16 residues. CDR1 and CDR2 (germline): GTSNPN, SVGIG (reference sequence). Trimming shortened V by 7 bases and J by 9 bases, and 28 bases separated the two germline ends. The CDR3 loop is CASQSGGRSGVGPQHF. CDR3 coding DNA: TGTGCCTCCCAATCCGGGGGACGGAGCGGCGTTGGGCCCCAGCATTTT.